The 7 T cell receptor beta chains given below trace back to one sample, sequenced in a study of molecular identifiers for immune sequencing clone quantification. TCRdb itself ran the PCR reads through MiXCR, one entry per CDR3 protein. Of roughly 300,000 distinct CDR3 sequences in the sample, about 23% were seen once. The specimen was naive CD8+ T cells from blood, with Jurkat cell RNA spiked in. Subset specified: FACS-sorted CD8+CD4-CCR7+CD45RA+ naive T cells. The origin of the receptors is a human donor in good health. Some libraries in this study had Jurkat cell RNA spiked in.

The rearrangement uses TRBV27 and TRBJ2-6; no clear D gene. Trimming cost V 2 bases and J 3 bases, with 8 bases left between them. CDR3 size: 15 residues. Germline V gene data show CDR1 as MNHEY and CDR2 as SMNVEV (reference sequence). The DNA of the CDR3 is TGTGCCAGCAGTTTAAGTGGGAATGGGGCCAACGTCCTGACTTTC. Amino acids: CASSLSGNGANVLTF.

In its sample, this clonotype was seen a few times. The chain carries TRBV12-3 or TRBV12-4 and TRBJ2-1; D uncertain. Trimming cost V 5 bases and J 8 bases, with 10 bases left between them. The CDR3 sequence is 12 residues long. For the CDR3, the DNA is TGTGCCAGCAGTCCAGACGAGGATGAGCAGTTCTTC. Amino acid sequence: CASSPDEDEQFF.

The gene calls are TRBV12-5 and TRBJ2-5; TRBD2 is a possible D gene (6 bases). CDR1 LGHNT and CDR2 FRNRAP come from the germline V gene. The V end was cut by 4 bases, the J end by 4 bases, with 13 bases between. The CDR3 is 14 amino acids. Written as DNA, the CDR3 is TGTGCTAGTGGTTCTGTGGCCGGGGGAGAGACCCAGTACTTC. The encoded protein is CASGSVAGGETQYF.

CDR3 amino acids: CASSLLGGPGANVLTF. The CDR3 DNA sequence: TGTGCCAGCAGTTTGTTGGGGGGTCCCGGGGCCAACGTCCTGACTTTC. This chain connects TRBV27 to TRBJ2-6; D perhaps matches TRBD2 (6 bases). CDR1 MNHEY and CDR2 SMNVEV come from the germline V gene (reference sequence). V lost 3 bases, J lost 4 bases, and 13 bases lay in between. The CDR3 runs to 16 residues.

V and J are TRBV19 and TRBJ2-7; 7 nucleotides agree with TRBD2. The CDR3 totals 15 residues. CDR1 and CDR2 (germline): LNHDA, SQIVND (reference sequence). The trim removed 6 bases at V and 3 bases at J, leaving 11 bases unmatched. In nucleotides, the CDR3 is TGTGCCAGTAGCCTGAGCGGGACCCGAGTCTACGAGCAGTACTTC. Protein: CASSLSGTRVYEQYF.

This clonotype came up a few times. The chain employs TRBV30 and TRBJ2-1; D gene ambiguous. Germline assignment: CDR1 GTSNPN and CDR2 SVGIG (reference sequence). The CDR3 runs to 12 residues. Trimming left V 2 bases short and J 8 bases short, with 10 bases between. CDR3 nucleotides: TGTGCCTGGAGTCCGTCGTGGGATGAGCAGTTCTTC. Protein: CAWSPSWDEQFF.

The rearrangement joins TRBV20-1 to TRBJ1-1; TRBD1 might be the D (6 bases). Germline CDR1 reads DFQATT; CDR2 reads SNEGSKA (reference sequence). This CDR3 is 13 amino acids long. The DNA of the CDR3 is TGCAACCCAACCGGGATAGGGGGTTTTGAAGCTTTCTTT. This codes for CNPTGIGGFEAFF.